This T cell receptor beta chain came from a study of blood T cell repertoires in COVID-19. The wider study: The study drew acute and convalescent COVID-19 samples from the United States, Italy and Spain. PBMCs, B-cell-depleted T cells, or T cells provided the cDNA or gDNA that made up the material.

Trimming removed 3 bases from V and 6 bases from J, with 9 bases in between. Germline V lookup: CDR1 SGHAT, CDR2 FQNNGV. The CDR3 has 12 residues. Per the original methods: Counts of nucleated cells, estimated from reference gene primer amplification, were obtained. TCRdb's copy holds only in-frame clones and misses some; the assay was immunoSEQ multiplex PCR. From that table come the V and J calls and clone size; the DNA was used to work out D and trimming. The sample carries around 200,000 clones, under 90% recorded once. This clone came up once. This clonotype was obtained from a man older than 75 with acute or convalescent COVID-19. The chain has TRBV11-2 and TRBJ2-7, with a weak D call TRBD2 (5 bases). The sample comprised peripheral blood. CDR3: CASSLGVAEQYF. CDR3 sequence (DNA): TGTGCCAGCAGCTTGGGAGTAGCCGAGCAGTACTTC.